This TCR beta chain is from a study of shared clonotypes between healthy human individuals. Study details: Donors had three CD4 naive, three CD4 memory, two CD8 naive and one CD8 memory plate apiece. General study results and limits: Generally, naive subsets (rather than memory subsets) showed larger estimated richness.

The germline CDR1 and CDR2 sequences are SGHTA and FQGNSA. This CDR3 is built from 13 residues. V lost 5 bases, J lost 4 bases, and 11 bases lay in between. For this clone: Its antigen is not known. Additional DNA sequences in this sample encode the identical CDR3.

TCRdb keeps only in-frame clones here, not all; method: immunoSEQ multiplex PCR. The sample includes approximately 940,000 clones, roughly 72% of them seen just once. CD4+ cells yielded CD45RA+ naive and CD45RA-negative memory subsets. Sample: memory CD4+ T cells sorted from blood. Stated subset: CD45RA-negative fraction. This receptor was identified in a man in his late teens or twenties in good health. The chain is built from TRBV7-2 and TRBJ2-5, with D possibly called TRBD1 or TRBD2 (6 bases each). Here the CDR3 DNA reads TGTGCCAGCAGCCCACAGGGAGGAGAGACCCAGTACTTC. Amino acid sequence: CASSPQGGETQYF.